This is a list of T cell receptor beta chains from one sample in a study of blood T cell repertoires in COVID-19. Some clones are missing from TCRdb's copy, which holds only in-frame ones; the method was immunoSEQ multiplex PCR. The table has roughly 200,000 clones, roughly 81% seen once; the top ten hold about 10%. Specimen: peripheral blood. These receptors were taken from a woman in her thirties or forties with COVID-19, enrolled during active disease. Both conserved end residues are part of each CDR3. The D gene is left open where the match is weak. Expanded clones get a size class; other rows say once, few or many, or leave the size out.

clone size: NA
D gene: NA
V gene: TRBV6-6
J gene: TRBJ1-1
CDR3 protein: CASRPGQLNTEAFF
CDR3 DNA: TGTGCCAGCAGACCGGGACAACTGAACACTGAAGCTTTCTTT

clone size: NA
D gene: NA
V gene: TRBV6-1
J gene: TRBJ1-2
CDR3 protein: CASSEQRNNYGYTF
CDR3 DNA: TGTGCCAGCAGTGAACAGCGTAACAACTATGGCTACACCTTC

clone size: once
D gene: NA
V gene: TRBV7-3
J gene: TRBJ2-1
CDR3 protein: CASSNLANPYNEQFF
CDR3 DNA: TGTGCCAGCAGCAATCTAGCTAATCCCTACAATGAGCAGTTCTTC

clone size: NA
D gene: NA
V gene: TRBV19
J gene: TRBJ1-2
CDR3 protein: CASTAGTTKNYGYTF
CDR3 DNA: TGTGCCAGTACTGCCGGGACAACTAAGAACTATGGCTACACCTTC

clone size: NA
D gene: TRBD1
V gene: TRBV9
J gene: TRBJ1-2
CDR3 protein: CASSPGQNYGYTF
CDR3 DNA: TGTGCCAGCTCGCCGGGACAGAACTATGGCTACACCTTC

clone size: NA
D gene: NA
V gene: TRBV11-2
J gene: TRBJ1-4
CDR3 protein: CASSPSGTNEKLFF
CDR3 DNA: TGTGCCAGCAGCCCGTCCGGGACTAATGAAAAACTGTTTTTT

clone size: NA
D gene: TRBD2
V gene: TRBV15
J gene: TRBJ2-2
CDR3 protein: CATSSLSLADTGELFF
CDR3 DNA: TGTGCCACCAGCAGTTTATCACTAGCGGACACCGGGGAGCTGTTTTTT

clone size: NA
D gene: TRBD2
V gene: TRBV29-1
J gene: TRBJ2-1
CDR3 protein: CSVETSGRASEQFF
CDR3 DNA: TGCAGCGTTGAGACTAGCGGGAGGGCTAGTGAGCAGTTCTTC

clone size: NA
D gene: TRBD2
V gene: TRBV7-2
J gene: TRBJ2-1
CDR3 protein: CASSPTSGRQFF
CDR3 DNA: TGTGCCAGCAGCCCGACTAGCGGGAGGCAGTTCTTC

clone size: few
D gene: NA
V gene: TRBV5-6
J gene: TRBJ1-3
CDR3 protein: CASSFGLSSGNTIYF
CDR3 DNA: TGTGCCAGCAGCTTCGGACTGTCATCTGGAAACACCATATATTTT

clone size: NA
D gene: TRBD1
V gene: TRBV19
J gene: TRBJ2-4
CDR3 protein: CASSVGGTGANIQYF
CDR3 DNA: TGTGCCAGTAGTGTTGGAGGGACAGGGGCAAACATTCAGTACTTC

clone size: NA
D gene: NA
V gene: TRBV4-2
J gene: TRBJ2-3
CDR3 protein: CASSQEFSDTQYF
CDR3 DNA: TGTGCCAGCAGCCAAGAGTTTAGCGATACGCAGTATTTT

clone size: few
D gene: TRBD1
V gene: TRBV5-4
J gene: TRBJ2-3
CDR3 protein: CASSKLDRAFTDTQYF
CDR3 DNA: TGTGCCAGCAGCAAATTAGACAGGGCGTTCACAGATACGCAGTATTTT

clone size: NA
D gene: NA
V gene: TRBV29-1
J gene: TRBJ2-3
CDR3 protein: CSVVPQTDTQYF
CDR3 DNA: TGCAGCGTTGTGCCCCAGACAGATACGCAGTATTTT

clone size: NA
D gene: TRBD2
V gene: TRBV7-6
J gene: TRBJ2-2
CDR3 protein: CASRPPGTSFPGELFF
CDR3 DNA: TGTGCCAGCAGACCACCCGGGACTAGCTTCCCCGGGGAGCTGTTTTTT

clone size: NA
D gene: NA
V gene: TRBV2
J gene: TRBJ2-7
CDR3 protein: CASSPVQGHEQYF
CDR3 DNA: TGTGCCAGCAGTCCCGTTCAGGGCCACGAGCAGTACTTC

clone size: NA
D gene: NA
V gene: TRBV19
J gene: TRBJ1-1
CDR3 protein: CASSMSSVTEAFF
CDR3 DNA: TGTGCCAGTAGTATGTCCAGCGTGACTGAAGCTTTCTTT

clone size: NA
D gene: TRBD1
V gene: TRBV5-1
J gene: TRBJ2-5
CDR3 protein: CASSETGVGETQYF
CDR3 DNA: TGCGCCAGCAGCGAGACAGGGGTGGGGGAGACCCAGTACTTC

clone size: NA
D gene: TRBD1
V gene: TRBV6-5
J gene: TRBJ1-2
CDR3 protein: CASSYSTGVGYTF
CDR3 DNA: TGTGCCAGCAGTTACTCGACAGGGGTGGGCTACACCTTC

clone size: NA
D gene: NA
V gene: TRBV2
J gene: TRBJ2-1
CDR3 protein: CASSDIDRGNEQFF
CDR3 DNA: TGTGCCAGCAGTGATATCGATCGAGGGAATGAGCAGTTCTTC

clone size: many
D gene: NA
V gene: TRBV7-6
J gene: TRBJ2-7
CDR3 protein: CASSLKLEGEQYF
CDR3 DNA: TGTGCCAGCAGCCTCAAGCTGGAGGGCGAGCAGTACTTC

clone size: NA
D gene: NA
V gene: TRBV18
J gene: TRBJ2-2
CDR3 protein: CASSPRGHDTGELFF
CDR3 DNA: TGTGCCAGCTCACCACGAGGACACGACACCGGGGAGCTGTTTTTT

clone size: NA
D gene: NA
V gene: TRBV6-5
J gene: TRBJ2-2
CDR3 protein: CASSRQITGELFF
CDR3 DNA: TGTGCCAGCAGCCGACAGATCACCGGGGAGCTGTTTTTT

clone size: few
D gene: TRBD1
V gene: TRBV18
J gene: TRBJ2-7
CDR3 protein: CASSTGTGDLGEQYF
CDR3 DNA: TGTGCCAGCTCAACCGGGACAGGGGACCTCGGCGAGCAGTACTTC

clone size: once
D gene: TRBD2
V gene: TRBV10-2
J gene: TRBJ2-7
CDR3 protein: CASSGGSINEQYF
CDR3 DNA: TGCGCCAGCAGTGGCGGGAGTATCAACGAGCAGTACTTC

clone size: few
D gene: NA
V gene: TRBV9
J gene: TRBJ1-1
CDR3 protein: CASSPGIANTEAFF
CDR3 DNA: TGTGCCAGCAGCCCCGGTATAGCGAACACTGAAGCTTTCTTT

clone size: NA
D gene: NA
V gene: TRBV29-1
J gene: TRBJ2-5
CDR3 protein: CSVVQGLKETQYF
CDR3 DNA: TGCAGCGTTGTGCAGGGCCTTAAAGAGACCCAGTACTTC

clone size: NA
D gene: NA
V gene: TRBV12-3/TRBV12-4
J gene: TRBJ1-3
CDR3 protein: CASSLHGNTIYF
CDR3 DNA: TGTGCCAGCAGTTTACATGGAAACACCATATATTTT

clone size: many
D gene: NA
V gene: TRBV7-6
J gene: TRBJ2-7
CDR3 protein: CASSPPVGPPYEQYF
CDR3 DNA: TGTGCCAGCAGCCCCCCCGTGGGCCCCCCCTACGAGCAGTACTTC

clone size: NA
D gene: NA
V gene: TRBV14
J gene: TRBJ1-1
CDR3 protein: CASSQRRGFDTEAFF
CDR3 DNA: TGTGCCAGCAGCCAAAGACGGGGGTTTGACACTGAAGCTTTCTTT

clone size: few
D gene: TRBD1
V gene: TRBV11-3
J gene: TRBJ1-2
CDR3 protein: CASSFSFPGQGSITTYGYTF
CDR3 DNA: TGTGCCAGCAGCTTTAGCTTTCCGGGACAGGGGTCGATCACCACTTATGGCTACACCTTC

clone size: NA
D gene: NA
V gene: TRBV13
J gene: TRBJ1-1
CDR3 protein: CASSLGPVDTEAFF
CDR3 DNA: TGTGCCAGCAGCTTAGGCCCGGTCGACACTGAAGCTTTCTTT

clone size: NA
D gene: NA
V gene: TRBV3-1/TRBV3-2
J gene: TRBJ2-3
CDR3 protein: CASSQDSGQGADTQYF
CDR3 DNA: TGTGCCAGCAGCCAAGATAGTGGGCAGGGCGCAGATACGCAGTATTTT

clone size: NA
D gene: NA
V gene: TRBV29-1
J gene: TRBJ1-1
CDR3 protein: CSVEKLMNTEAFF
CDR3 DNA: TGCAGCGTTGAGAAACTCATGAACACTGAAGCTTTCTTT

clone size: NA
D gene: NA
V gene: TRBV7-9
J gene: TRBJ2-7
CDR3 protein: CASSLIGQTYEQYF
CDR3 DNA: TGTGCCAGCAGCTTAATCGGACAGACCTACGAGCAGTACTTC

clone size: NA
D gene: TRBD2
V gene: TRBV5-6
J gene: TRBJ2-2
CDR3 protein: CASSARESGELFF
CDR3 DNA: TGTGCCAGCAGCGCGCGGGAGTCCGGGGAGCTGTTTTTT

clone size: NA
D gene: TRBD2
V gene: TRBV19
J gene: TRBJ2-5
CDR3 protein: CASSIRTSGQETQYF
CDR3 DNA: TGTGCCAGTAGTATCAGGACTAGCGGGCAAGAGACCCAGTACTTC

clone size: NA
D gene: NA
V gene: TRBV4-1
J gene: TRBJ1-5
CDR3 protein: CASSQERGYNQPQHF
CDR3 DNA: TGCGCCAGCAGCCAAGAACGGGGGTATAATCAGCCCCAGCATTTT

clone size: many
D gene: TRBD2
V gene: TRBV7-9
J gene: TRBJ2-3
CDR3 protein: CASSLRGGDTQYF
CDR3 DNA: TGTGCCAGCAGCTTACGGGGGGGAGATACGCAGTATTTT

clone size: NA
D gene: NA
V gene: TRBV30
J gene: TRBJ2-6
CDR3 protein: CAWRQGVSGANVLTF
CDR3 DNA: TGTGCCTGGAGACAGGGTGTCTCTGGGGCCAACGTCCTGACTTTC

clone size: NA
D gene: NA
V gene: TRBV3-1/TRBV3-2
J gene: TRBJ1-1
CDR3 protein: CASSQDGRTVNTEAFF
CDR3 DNA: TGTGCCAGCAGCCAAGATGGTAGGACAGTGAACACTGAAGCTTTCTTT